Shown below are 19 T cell receptor beta chains from a single sample sequenced in a study of T cell responses to AZD1222 COVID-19 vaccine. Sequencing was performed with immunoSEQ multiplex PCR; in TCRdb, only in-frame clones are kept and a portion is missing. The data hold some 130,000 clones, with roughly 89% observed a single time. Sequences were derived from peripheral blood, sampled on day 0 of AZD1222 vaccination. These receptors originate from an adult in good health.

This clone has a handful of counts. The gene calls are TRBV29-1 and TRBJ1-1; D not resolved. The germline gives CDR1 SQVTM, CDR2 ANQGSEA. CDR3 length equals 13 residues. Trimming left V 5 bases short and J 1 base short, with 11 bases between. CDR3 DNA sequence: TGCAGCGTTCGGCAGACCTCGAACACTGAAGCTTTCTTT. This translates into CSVRQTSNTEAFF.

This chain joins TRBV9 and TRBJ2-3; a weak D match, TRBD2 (6 bases). Deletions cut 3 bases from V and 4 bases from J, with 18 bases between. The CDR3 extends over 16 amino acids. Germline CDR1 is SGDLS and CDR2 is YYNGEE. The CDR3 nucleotides are TGTGCCAGCAGCGATACTAGCACGGGGAGCTCAGATACGCAGTATTTT. Translation: CASSDTSTGSSDTQYF.

V is TRBV30 and J is TRBJ1-1; 11 positions match TRBD1. CDR3 size: 15 residues. V trimming: 3 bases; J trimming: 7 bases; junction bases outside the gene matches: 10. Germline CDR1 is GTSNPN and CDR2 is SVGIG (reference sequence). This chain's CDR3 is CAWRDRTGGKGEAFF. CDR3 DNA: TGTGCCTGGAGGGATCGGACAGGGGGCAAGGGTGAAGCTTTCTTT.

This clone came up a few times. This chain joins TRBV4-1 and TRBJ2-7; 10 positions agree with TRBD2. The V segment lost 1 base and the J segment 3 bases; nucleotides outside the gene matches: 3. This CDR3 comprises 15 residues. Germline V gives CDR1 MGHRA, CDR2 YSYEKL. This CDR3 reads CASSQAWTSGYEQYF. DNA for the CDR3: TGCGCCAGCAGCCAAGCCTGGACTAGCGGCTACGAGCAGTACTTC.

J is TRBJ2-1 and V is TRBV5-1, with TRBD2 matching 12 bases. J lost 3 bases, V lost 4 bases, and 11 bases had no gene match. CDR1 is SGHRS, CDR2 YFSETQ, per germline. This CDR3 region has 18 residues. CDR3 in amino acids: CASSMGETSGSDYNEQFF. The CDR3 nucleotides are TGCGCCAGCAGCATGGGGGAGACTAGCGGGAGTGACTACAATGAGCAGTTCTTC.

The chain joins TRBV29-1 to TRBJ1-2; D is uncertain. Trimming shortened V by 4 bases and J by 6 bases, and 9 bases separated the two germline ends. The CDR3 has 11 residues. Germline CDR1 reads SQVTM; CDR2 reads ANQGSEA. In nucleotides, the CDR3 is TGCAGCGTTGCCGGGTACGATGGCTACACCTTC. Amino acids: CSVAGYDGYTF.

CDR3 nucleotide sequence: TGCGCCAGCAGCTTGACGGTGACCGGCACTGAAGCTTTCTTT. Translated, it gives CASSLTVTGTEAFF. The V and J genes are TRBV5-1 and TRBJ1-1; D remains ambiguous. Germline assignment: CDR1 SGHRS and CDR2 YFSETQ. CDR3 length: 14 residues. Trimming stripped 1 base from V and 4 bases from J, with 11 bases between.

The J gene is TRBJ1-3, the V gene TRBV7-8; D is undetermined. The CDR3 runs 13 residues. The ends were cut back, 2 bases at V and 7 bases at J, with 9 bases in the middle. CDR1 is SGHVS and CDR2 is FQNEAQ in the germline V gene. DNA for the CDR3: TGTGCCAGCAGCTTATTAGGTCGGAACACCATATATTTT. It specifies CASSLLGRNTIYF.

J is TRBJ1-5 and V is TRBV4-1; D not resolved. With 1 base removed from V and 10 bases from J, the gap between germline ends came to 11 bases. The CDR3 contains 13 residues. Germline V gives CDR1 MGHRA, CDR2 YSYEKL. CDR3 protein: CASSQVVLRPQHF. As DNA, the CDR3 is TGCGCCAGCAGCCAAGTCGTCCTCCGACCCCAGCATTTT.

This clone was seen a single time. This chain joins TRBV5-1 and TRBJ1-6, with 8 bases matching TRBD1. V was pared by 3 bases and J by 6 bases, with 5 bases of the junction left unmatched. Germline V gene sequence: CDR1 SGHRS, CDR2 YFSETQ. The CDR3 has 15 residues. Written as DNA, the CDR3 is TGCGCCAGCAGCTGGGGGACAGGCGGTAATTCACCCCTCCACTTT. The encoded protein is CASSWGTGGNSPLHF. The full variable domain, completed using reference TRBV5-1 and TRBJ1-6, is KAGVTQTPRYLIKTRGQQVTLSCSPISGHRSVSWYQQTPGQGLQFLFEYFSETQRNKGNFPGRFSGRQFSNSRSEMNVSTLELGDSALYLCASSWGTGGNSPLHFGNGTRLTVT.

V usage is TRBV25-1 and J usage is TRBJ1-1; TRBD1 is a possible D gene (5 bases). Per the germline V gene, CDR1 is MGHDK and CDR2 is SYGVNS. V lost 5 bases and J lost 5, with 15 bases in between. CDR3 length equals 14 residues. The CDR3 is CASSPPGRRTEAFF. The CDR3 nucleotides are TGTGCCAGCAGTCCCCCGGGGCGACGAACTGAAGCTTTCTTT.

CDR3 bases: TGCGCCAGCAGCCAAGTACCGGTGGGACGCGAGACCCAGTACTTC. Residues: CASSQVPVGRETQYF. The chain joins TRBV4-1 to TRBJ2-5; D may correspond to TRBD1 or TRBD2 (5 bases each). The CDR3 contains 15 residues. Germline V lookup: CDR1 MGHRA, CDR2 YSYEKL. Trimming removed 1 base at V and 5 bases at J, with 14 bases between.

The genes are TRBV7-2 and TRBJ2-7; D may be TRBD1 (6 bases). Deletions cut 5 bases from V and 2 bases from J, with 13 bases between. The CDR3 has 14 amino acids. CDR1 is SGHTA and CDR2 is FQGNSA in the germline V gene. CDR3 in DNA: TGTGCCAGCAGCCACAGGGAACTAACCTACGAGCAGTACTTC. It encodes CASSHRELTYEQYF.

Worth noting for this clone: Sequence at one end of the junction differs from germline and may be a read error. This chain links TRBV7-7 with TRBJ1-2, with D possibly matching TRBD1 (5 bases). Germline CDR1 is SSHAT and CDR2 is FNYEAQ (reference sequence). The CDR3 runs to 15 residues. The CDR3 DNA follows: TGTGCTAGCAGCTCCAAGGATCCGGGGCGTCGAGGCTACACCTTC. Protein product: CASSSKDPGRRGYTF.

The chain couples TRBV20-1 to TRBJ2-6; weak D call: TRBD2 (5 bases). The V and J ends lost 3 bases and 2 bases respectively, with 11 bases between them. The CDR3 covers 15 residues. The germline V gene encodes CDR1 DFQATT and CDR2 SNEGSKA (reference sequence). The CDR3 DNA follows: TGCAGTGCTAGTGACCGGAGGACTGGGGCCAACGTCCTGACTTTC. This sequence encodes CSASDRRTGANVLTF.

A remark on this clone: One junction end disagrees with the germline gene, perhaps due to a read error. V gene TRBV30 combines with J gene TRBJ2-3, with D possibly being TRBD2 (6 bases). The CDR3 runs to 10 residues. Per germline, CDR1 GTSNPN and CDR2 SVGIG (reference sequence). CDR3 sequence: CAWNPPPGEF. The CDR3 DNA reads as TGTGCCTGGAACCCCCCCCCGGGGGAATTT.

This clone was seen only once. V gene TRBV29-1 combines with J gene TRBJ1-3; D may be TRBD1 (5 bases). Germline CDR1 SQVTM, CDR2 ANQGSEA. The CDR3 has 13 amino acids. Trimming cost V 4 bases and J 8 bases, with 15 bases left between them. In DNA form, the CDR3 reads TGCAGCGTTGGAGGGGCGGCAGTGGACACCATATATTTT. It codes for CSVGGAAVDTIYF.

The J gene is TRBJ2-3, the V gene TRBV5-1; 7 bases align to TRBD1. This CDR3 has 15 amino acids. J gave up 2 bases and V 0 bases, and 3 bases lay outside the gene matches. CDR1 and CDR2 (germline): SGHRS, YFSETQ. Written as DNA, the CDR3 is TGCGCCAGCAGCTTGGGACAGGGAAACACAGATACGCAGTATTTT. Residues: CASSLGQGNTDTQYF.

The chain employs TRBV18 and TRBJ1-1; D perhaps matches TRBD1 (5 bases). The CDR3 extends over 13 amino acids. CDR1 and CDR2 from the germline V gene are KGHSH and LQKENI. V was clipped by 5 bases and J by 2 bases, with 9 bases between them. This CDR3 is CASSWGSNTEAFF. DNA for the CDR3: TGTGCCAGCTCATGGGGGAGCAACACTGAAGCTTTCTTT.